What follows describes a single TCR beta chain. The specificity of this receptor is unknown. Per-base quality was not reported, and no clone a single base away is much larger than it. The sample comes from a study of T-cell reconstitution after alpha-beta-depleted transplantation in children (dated by TCRdb to the mid-2010s). Broadly, across the study: Using TCR repertoire profiling, the study quantitatively followed how T-cell immune reconstitution unfolded in children after TCRalphabeta/CD19-depleted allogeneic hematopoietic cell transplantation.

In the paper's terms, the treatment or condition label means: allogeneic hematopoietic cell transplantation with graft depleted of TCRalphabeta T cells and CD19 B cells. TCRalphabeta/CD19-depleted allogeneic hematopoietic cell grafts were given to the transplant recipients, all of whom were children. Library prep was done by PCR. Sequencing took place on an Illumina HiSeq 2500. TCR library preparation used molecular barcoding, with unique molecular identifiers applied to normalize quantification of the TCRbeta repertoire. Through fastp at Q25 and MiXCR, TCRdb rebuilt clones from the public reads, retaining in-frame beta chains. All rows with the same CDR3 protein become a single entry with the most common DNA and genes. Counted in this sample were 780,000 or so distinct CDR3 sequences; roughly 16% of them appeared once. Clones ranked in the top ten supply roughly 5% of the sample. The research as a whole found: In some patients, the high TCRbeta diversity seen at day 60 was put down to recipient T cells and intrathymic progenitors that had survived conditioning. Apparently early alphabetaT-cell count recovery about two months after transplant reportedly relied on only several hundred rapidly expanded clones derived from non-depleted graft cells. The frequencies of hyperexpanded clones fell over the following months, and after one year, T-cell counts and TCRbeta diversity were mostly attributed to newly produced T cells.

The sequence derives from a male patient younger than 18 who had a stem cell transplant for acute lymphoblastic leukemia, so the T cells may come from the graft donor. This sample comprised PBMCs, mostly from graft donor cells, obtained 360 days after TCRalphabeta/CD19-depleted stem cell transplant.

The CDR3 protein: CASSVAASGTYEQYF. The DNA is TGTGCCAGCAGCGTAGCCGCTAGCGGGACCTACGAGCAGTACTTC. The receptor chain draws on TRBV9 and TRBJ2-7, and 9 junctional nucleotides match TRBD2. In the germline V gene, CDR1 corresponds to SGDLS and CDR2 to YYNGEE. V lost 0 bases and J lost 2 bases, and the count of bases not matched to a germline gene is 3. From the cysteine through the phenylalanine, the CDR3 covers 15 amino acids. Solely the CDR3 DNA is kept, with 45 bases framed from the first base.